Detailed here is one TCR beta chain. The antigen is undetermined. No infections or other immune events were documented during collection. This entry is derived from a study of identifying expanded T cells in peripheral blood. The protocol was immunoSEQ multiplex PCR, while the TCRdb copy is restricted to in-frame clones and leaves out a portion. The sample holds around 56,000 clones, around 81% seen once. Germline loops: CDR1 LGHNA, CDR2 YSLEER. The CDR3 is made up of 16 amino acids. Trimming cost V 0 bases and J 3 bases; bases outside gene matches: 5. Overall study results and limits: Variance in clone template counts between roughly two-week samples significantly increased with total template count across all healthy donors. Over about two and four weeks, about 15 and 18 clones changed, versus roughly 1.2 between replicates.

The rearrangement joins TRBV4-3 to TRBJ2-1; 7 bases match TRBD2. The sequencing sample was made of blood. The TCR sequence derives from a person aged 18 to 69 in good health. Written as DNA, the CDR3 is TGCGCCAGCAGCCAAGATGAGGGAGGGATCTACAATGAGCAGTTCTTC. This sequence encodes CASSQDEGGIYNEQFF.